The clone carrying this TCR beta chain occurred a few times. This specimen belongs to a study of T cells in Graves' hyperthyroidism and ophthalmopathy. V was clipped by 0 bases and J by 4 bases, with 15 bases between them. CDR3 size: 16 residues. Looked up from germline, CDR1 is LNHNV and CDR2 is YYDKDF (reference sequence). Ophthalmopathy patients had moderate-to-severe active disease, CAS ≥3, NOSPECS ≥4, and disease duration under 3 months. Amplified regions were TCR beta CDR3 sequences from RNA transcripts. The TCR CDR3 first-round RT-PCR relied on the HTBI primer set. TCRdb reprocessed the multiplex PCR reads via MiXCR and lists one record per CDR3 protein. This table holds roughly 500,000 distinct CDR3 sequences, about 20% found once.

The chain employs TRBV15 and TRBJ1-2; tentative D call: TRBD1 (6 bases). The material sequenced was blood. This sequence originates from a woman in her seventies with Graves' ophthalmopathy. The CDR3 spells CATSRDAGGAGYGYTF. CDR3 DNA sequence: TGTGCCACCAGCAGAGACGCTGGGGGCGCTGGCTATGGCTACACCTTC. The full variable domain, its missing parts supplied by reference TRBV15 and TRBJ1-2, is DAMVIQNPRYQVTQFGKPVTLSCSQTLNHNVMYWYQQKSSQAPKLLFHYYDKDFNNEADTPDNFQSRRPNTSFCFLDIRSPGLGDTAMYLCATSRDAGGAGYGYTFGSGTRLTVV.